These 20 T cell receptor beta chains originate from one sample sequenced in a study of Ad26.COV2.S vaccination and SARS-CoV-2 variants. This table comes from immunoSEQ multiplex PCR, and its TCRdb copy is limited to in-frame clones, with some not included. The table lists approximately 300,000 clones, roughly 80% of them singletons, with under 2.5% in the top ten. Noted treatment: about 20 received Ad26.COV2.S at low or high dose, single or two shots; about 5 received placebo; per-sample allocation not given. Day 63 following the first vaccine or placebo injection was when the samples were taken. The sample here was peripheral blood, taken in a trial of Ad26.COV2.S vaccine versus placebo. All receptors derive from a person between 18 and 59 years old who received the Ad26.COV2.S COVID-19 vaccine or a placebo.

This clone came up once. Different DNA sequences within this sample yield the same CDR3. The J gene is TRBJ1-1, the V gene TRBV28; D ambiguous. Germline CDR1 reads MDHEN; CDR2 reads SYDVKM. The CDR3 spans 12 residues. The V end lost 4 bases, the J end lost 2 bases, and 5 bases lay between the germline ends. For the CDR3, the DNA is TGTGCCAGCAGTTCGAGAAACACTGAAGCTTTCTTT. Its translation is CASSSRNTEAFF.

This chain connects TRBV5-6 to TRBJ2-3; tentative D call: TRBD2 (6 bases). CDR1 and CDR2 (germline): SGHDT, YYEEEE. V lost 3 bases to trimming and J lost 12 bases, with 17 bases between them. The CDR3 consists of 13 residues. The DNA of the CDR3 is TGTGCCAGCAGCTGGATCGGGACTCTCGGACAGTATTTT. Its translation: CASSWIGTLGQYF.

The CDR3 nucleotides are TGTGCCAGCAGTGAAGCAGGAGTGGGACTAGCGGGGGTAGAGACCCAGTACTTC. This codes for CASSEAGVGLAGVETQYF. J is TRBJ2-5 and V is TRBV6-1; 14 nucleotides align to TRBD2. The germline V gene has CDR1 MNHNS and CDR2 SASEGT. Trimming cost V 0 bases and J 4 bases; bases outside gene matches: 7. This CDR3 is 18 amino acids long.

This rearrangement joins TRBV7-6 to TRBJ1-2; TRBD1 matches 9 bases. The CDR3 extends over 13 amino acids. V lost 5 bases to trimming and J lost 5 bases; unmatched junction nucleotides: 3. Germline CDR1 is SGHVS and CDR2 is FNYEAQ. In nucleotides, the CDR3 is TGTGCCAGCAGCCAGGGACAGGGTTATGGCTACACCTTC. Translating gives CASSQGQGYGYTF.

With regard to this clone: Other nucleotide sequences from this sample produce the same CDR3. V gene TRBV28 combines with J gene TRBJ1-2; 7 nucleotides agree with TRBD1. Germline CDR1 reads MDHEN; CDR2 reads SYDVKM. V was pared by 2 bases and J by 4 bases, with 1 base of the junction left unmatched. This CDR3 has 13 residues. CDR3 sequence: CASSLRTGYGYTF. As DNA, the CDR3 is TGTGCCAGCAGTTTAAGGACAGGCTATGGCTACACCTTC.

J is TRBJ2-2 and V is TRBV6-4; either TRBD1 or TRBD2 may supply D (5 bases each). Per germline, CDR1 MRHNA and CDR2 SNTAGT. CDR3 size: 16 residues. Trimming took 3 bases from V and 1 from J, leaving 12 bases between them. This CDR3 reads CASSEQGVGNTGELFF. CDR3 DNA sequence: TGTGCCAGCAGTGAGCAGGGAGTGGGGAACACCGGGGAGCTGTTTTTT.

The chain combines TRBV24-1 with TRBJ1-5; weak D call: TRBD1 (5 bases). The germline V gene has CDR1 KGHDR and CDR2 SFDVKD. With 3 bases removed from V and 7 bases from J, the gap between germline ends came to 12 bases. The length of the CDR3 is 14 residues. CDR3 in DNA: TGTGCCACCAGTGATCCCGGGGACGACCAGCCCCAGCATTTT. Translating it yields CATSDPGDDQPQHF.

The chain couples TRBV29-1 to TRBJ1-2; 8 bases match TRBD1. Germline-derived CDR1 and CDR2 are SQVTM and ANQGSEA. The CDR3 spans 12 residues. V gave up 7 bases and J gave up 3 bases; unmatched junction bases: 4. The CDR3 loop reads CSASTGDYGYTF. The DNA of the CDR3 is TGCAGCGCCTCGACAGGGGACTATGGCTACACCTTC.

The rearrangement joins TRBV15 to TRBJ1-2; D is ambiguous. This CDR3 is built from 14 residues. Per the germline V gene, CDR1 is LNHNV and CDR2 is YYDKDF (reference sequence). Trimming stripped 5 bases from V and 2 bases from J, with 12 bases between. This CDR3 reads CATSLTAFNYGYTF. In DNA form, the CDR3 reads TGTGCCACCAGCTTAACAGCCTTCAACTATGGCTACACCTTC.

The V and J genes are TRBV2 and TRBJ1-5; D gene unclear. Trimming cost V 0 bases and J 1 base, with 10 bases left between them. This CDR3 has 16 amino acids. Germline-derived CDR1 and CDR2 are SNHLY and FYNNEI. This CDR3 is CASSEAAPRSNQPQHF. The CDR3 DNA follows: TGTGCCAGCAGTGAAGCCGCTCCGAGGAGCAATCAGCCCCAGCATTTT.

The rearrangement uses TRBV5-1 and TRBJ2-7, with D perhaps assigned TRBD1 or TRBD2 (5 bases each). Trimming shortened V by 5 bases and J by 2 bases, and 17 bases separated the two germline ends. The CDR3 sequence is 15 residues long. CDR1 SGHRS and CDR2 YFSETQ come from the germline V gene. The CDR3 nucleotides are TGCGCCAGCAGGGGGAATTCGGGACCGGCCTACGAGCAGTACTTC. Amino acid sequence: CASRGNSGPAYEQYF.

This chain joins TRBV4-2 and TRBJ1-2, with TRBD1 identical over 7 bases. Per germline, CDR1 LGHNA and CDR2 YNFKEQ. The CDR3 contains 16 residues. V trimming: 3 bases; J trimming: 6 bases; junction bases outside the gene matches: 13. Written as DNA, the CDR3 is TGTGCCAGCAGCCAGGGACAGTCCTTTACCCTCCATGGCTACACCTTC. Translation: CASSQGQSFTLHGYTF.

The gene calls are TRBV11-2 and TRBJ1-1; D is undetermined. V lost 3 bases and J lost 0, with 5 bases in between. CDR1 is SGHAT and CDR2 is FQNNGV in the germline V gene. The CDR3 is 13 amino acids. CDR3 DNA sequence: TGTGCCAGCAGCTTGAAACTGAACACTGAAGCTTTCTTT. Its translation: CASSLKLNTEAFF.

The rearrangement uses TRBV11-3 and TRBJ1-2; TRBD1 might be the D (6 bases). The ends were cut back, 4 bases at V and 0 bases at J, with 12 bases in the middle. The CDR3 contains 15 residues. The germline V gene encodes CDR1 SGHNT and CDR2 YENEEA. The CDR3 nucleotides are TGTGCCAGCAGCTCGAGGACAGCTCCTAACTATGGCTACACCTTC. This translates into CASSSRTAPNYGYTF.

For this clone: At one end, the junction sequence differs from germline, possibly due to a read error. CDR3 protein: CASSPQGLNGYTF. The CDR3 DNA reads TGTGCCAGCTCCCCACAGGGACTAAATGGCTACACCTTC. The chain links TRBV18 to TRBJ1-2; a weak D match, TRBD1 (6 bases). Germline V gene sequence: CDR1 KGHSH, CDR2 LQKENI. This CDR3 region has 13 residues. The full variable domain, rest sourced from reference TRBV18 and TRBJ1-2, is NAGVMQNPRHLVRRRGQEARLRCSPMKGHSHVYWYRQLPEEGLKFMVYLQKENIIDESGMPKERFSAEFPKEGPSILRIQQVVRGDSAAYFCASSPQGLNGYTFGSGTRLTVV.

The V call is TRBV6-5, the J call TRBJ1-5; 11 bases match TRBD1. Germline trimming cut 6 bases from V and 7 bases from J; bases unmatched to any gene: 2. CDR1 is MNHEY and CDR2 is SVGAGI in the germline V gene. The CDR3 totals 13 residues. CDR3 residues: CASSRDRGQPQHF. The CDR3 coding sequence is TGTGCCAGCAGCCGGGACAGGGGGCAGCCCCAGCATTTT.

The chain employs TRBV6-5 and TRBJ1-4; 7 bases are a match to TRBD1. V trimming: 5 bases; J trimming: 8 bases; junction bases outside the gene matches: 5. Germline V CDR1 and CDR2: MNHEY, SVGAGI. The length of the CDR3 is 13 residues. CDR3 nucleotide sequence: TGTGCCAGCAGTAGACAGGGCGGCGAAAAACTGTTTTTT. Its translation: CASSRQGGEKLFF.

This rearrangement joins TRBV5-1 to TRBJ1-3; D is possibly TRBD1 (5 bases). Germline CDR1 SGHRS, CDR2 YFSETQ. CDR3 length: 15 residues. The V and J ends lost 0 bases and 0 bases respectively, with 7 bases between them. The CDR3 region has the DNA TGCGCCAGCAGCTTGGCAGGGCCCTCTGGAAACACCATATATTTT. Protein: CASSLAGPSGNTIYF.

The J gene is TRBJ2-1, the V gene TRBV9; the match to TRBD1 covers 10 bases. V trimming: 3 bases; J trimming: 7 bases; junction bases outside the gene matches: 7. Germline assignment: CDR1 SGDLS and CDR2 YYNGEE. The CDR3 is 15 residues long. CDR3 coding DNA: TGTGCCAGCAGCGGAGGGGACAGGGGATGGAATGAGCAGTTCTTC. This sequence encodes CASSGGDRGWNEQFF.

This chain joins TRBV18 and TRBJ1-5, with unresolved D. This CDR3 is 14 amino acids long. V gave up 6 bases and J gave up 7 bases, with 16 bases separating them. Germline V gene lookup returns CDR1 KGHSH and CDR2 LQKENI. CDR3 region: CASSRTGGNQPQHF. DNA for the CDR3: TGTGCCAGCTCTCGAACGGGAGGGAACCAGCCCCAGCATTTT.